Listed below are T cell receptor beta chains from one sample, sequenced in a study of blood T cell repertoires in COVID-19. Some clones are missing from TCRdb's copy, which holds only in-frame ones; the method was immunoSEQ multiplex PCR. The sample has fewer than 200,000 clones, approximately 85% seen once. Specimen: peripheral blood. The receptors originated from a man in his sixties who had recovered from COVID-19. Both conserved end residues are part of each CDR3.

J: TRBJ1-5; V: TRBV29-1; CDR3: CSVAGTGERDQPQHF
J: TRBJ1-5; V: TRBV7-2; CDR3: CASSLGRWQPQHF
J: TRBJ1-2; V: TRBV11-2; CDR3: CASSSYSRGSNYGYTF
J: TRBJ2-7; V: TRBV19; CDR3: CASSSRSNERSYEQYF
J: TRBJ1-1; V: TRBV19; CDR3: CASSAVGPQLGGNTEAFF
J: TRBJ1-3; V: TRBV6-5; CDR3: CASRQGIGAGNTIYF
J: TRBJ2-7; V: TRBV6-5; CDR3: CASSLRASSYEQYF
J: TRBJ1-6; V: TRBV5-1; CDR3: CASSVGTGGSPLHF
J: TRBJ1-5; V: TRBV15; CDR3: CATSRDLGVQPQHF
J: TRBJ2-3; V: TRBV7-2; CDR3: CASTLESSGGHTQYF
J: TRBJ1-6; V: TRBV9; CDR3: CASSDLRDRYSPLHF
J: TRBJ1-4; V: TRBV7-2; CDR3: CASSLRGGSEKLFF
J: TRBJ2-3; V: TRBV7-9; CDR3: CASSFGALDVGTDTQYF
J: TRBJ2-7; V: TRBV19; CDR3: CASSPGTADKQYF
J: TRBJ2-1; V: TRBV30; CDR3: CAIPRDSYNEQFF
J: TRBJ2-5; V: TRBV6-2/TRBV6-3; CDR3: CASSSQGKETQYF
J: TRBJ1-1; V: TRBV18; CDR3: CASSPQGRTEAFF
J: TRBJ2-3; V: TRBV10-3; CDR3: CAIRTGLAGAAPTDTQYF
J: TRBJ2-3; V: TRBV12-5; CDR3: CASGPPGGAISGTDTQYF
J: TRBJ1-6; V: TRBV19; CDR3: CATATVDNSPLHF
J: TRBJ2-3; V: TRBV9; CDR3: CASSVGLAGPYTDTQYF
J: TRBJ2-5; V: TRBV7-2; CDR3: CASSLGGTKKETQYF
J: TRBJ1-3; V: TRBV5-6; CDR3: CASSRDRYSGNTIYF
J: TRBJ2-1; V: TRBV12-3/TRBV12-4; CDR3: CASSPGLYNEQFF
J: TRBJ1-5; V: TRBV24-1; CDR3: CATSETGSLQPQHF
J: TRBJ1-6; V: TRBV27; CDR3: CASSFDLSSYNSPLHF
J: TRBJ1-1; V: TRBV5-1; CDR3: CASSLLRQNTEAFF
J: TRBJ2-4; V: TRBV29-1; CDR3: CSVLQGEGIQYF
J: TRBJ1-1; V: TRBV12-3/TRBV12-4; CDR3: CASSFRTAEAFF
J: TRBJ1-5; V: TRBV7-8; CDR3: CASSLSGGAGQPQHF
J: TRBJ1-2; V: TRBV5-1; CDR3: CASSSRGWGYGYTF
J: TRBJ1-6; V: TRBV2; CDR3: CASRTREGTSPLHF
J: TRBJ1-1; V: TRBV7-6; CDR3: CASSPPGRRNTEAFF